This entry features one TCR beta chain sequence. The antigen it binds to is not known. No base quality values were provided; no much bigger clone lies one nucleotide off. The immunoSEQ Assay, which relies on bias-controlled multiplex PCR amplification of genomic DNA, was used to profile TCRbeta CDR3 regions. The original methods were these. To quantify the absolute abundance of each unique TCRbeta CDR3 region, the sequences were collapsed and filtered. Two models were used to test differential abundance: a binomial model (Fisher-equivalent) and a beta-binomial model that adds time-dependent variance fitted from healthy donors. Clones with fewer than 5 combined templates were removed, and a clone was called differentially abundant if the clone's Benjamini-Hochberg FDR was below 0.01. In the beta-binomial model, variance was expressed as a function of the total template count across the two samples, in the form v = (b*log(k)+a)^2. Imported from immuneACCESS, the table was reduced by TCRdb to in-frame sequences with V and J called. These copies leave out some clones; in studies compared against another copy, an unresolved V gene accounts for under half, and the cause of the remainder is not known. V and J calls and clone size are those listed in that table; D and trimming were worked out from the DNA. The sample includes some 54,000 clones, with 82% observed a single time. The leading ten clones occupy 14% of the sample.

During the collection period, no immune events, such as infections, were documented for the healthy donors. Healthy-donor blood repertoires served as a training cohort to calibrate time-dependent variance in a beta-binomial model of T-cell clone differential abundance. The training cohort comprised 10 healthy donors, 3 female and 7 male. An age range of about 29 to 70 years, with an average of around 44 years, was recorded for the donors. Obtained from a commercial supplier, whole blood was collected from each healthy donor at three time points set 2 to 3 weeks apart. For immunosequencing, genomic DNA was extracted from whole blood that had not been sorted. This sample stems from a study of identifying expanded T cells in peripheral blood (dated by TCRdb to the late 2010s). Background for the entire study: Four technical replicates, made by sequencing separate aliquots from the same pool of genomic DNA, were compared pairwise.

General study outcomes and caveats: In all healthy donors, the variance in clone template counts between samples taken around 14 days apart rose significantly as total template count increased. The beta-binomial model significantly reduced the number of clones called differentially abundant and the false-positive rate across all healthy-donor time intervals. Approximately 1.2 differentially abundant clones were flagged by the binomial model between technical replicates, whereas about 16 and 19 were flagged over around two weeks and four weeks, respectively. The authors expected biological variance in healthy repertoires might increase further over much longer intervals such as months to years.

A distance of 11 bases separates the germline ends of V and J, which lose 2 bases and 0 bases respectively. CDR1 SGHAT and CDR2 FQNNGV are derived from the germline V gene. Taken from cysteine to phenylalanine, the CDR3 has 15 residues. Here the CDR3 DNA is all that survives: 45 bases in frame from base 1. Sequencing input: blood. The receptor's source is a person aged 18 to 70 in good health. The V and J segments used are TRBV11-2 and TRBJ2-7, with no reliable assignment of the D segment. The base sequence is TGTGCCAGCAGCTTAAGCTCCCTGGGCTCCTACGAGCAGTACTTC. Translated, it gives CASSLSSLGSYEQYF.